This T cell receptor beta chain derives from a study of T-cell memory formation after mild COVID-19. Study-level findings and limits: In pre-infection memory, a portion of responding clones appeared, which suggested that cross-reactive memory joined. For second-wave clones that peaked at day 37, SARS-CoV-2 specificity went unverified.

UMIs and sample barcodes were carried by the TCR alpha and TCR beta cDNA libraries that 5'RACE produced using constant-segment primers. One entry per CDR3 protein, called by TCRdb with MiXCR from the 5' RACE reads. This repertoire shows roughly 130,000 distinct CDR3 sequences, approximately 15% found once; its top ten account for approximately 5.5%. This clonotype was seen only a few times. The target antigen is unknown. The V and J ends lost 6 bases and 6 bases, in that order; junction bases with no gene match: 4. This CDR3 is built from 13 residues. The germline CDR1 and CDR2 sequences are SGHTA and FQGNSA.

The clonotype originates from a man younger than 30 who had mild COVID-19 (a few samples of this study predate the infection). Cell type and time point are not known. This chain connects TRBV7-2 to TRBJ2-2, with 7 bases identical to TRBD1. Specimen: PBMCs or a T cell subset sorted from them (not recorded which). CDR3 bases: TGTGCCAGCAGAGCGACAGGGCCCGGGGAGCTGTTTTTT. Translation gives CASRATGPGELFF.